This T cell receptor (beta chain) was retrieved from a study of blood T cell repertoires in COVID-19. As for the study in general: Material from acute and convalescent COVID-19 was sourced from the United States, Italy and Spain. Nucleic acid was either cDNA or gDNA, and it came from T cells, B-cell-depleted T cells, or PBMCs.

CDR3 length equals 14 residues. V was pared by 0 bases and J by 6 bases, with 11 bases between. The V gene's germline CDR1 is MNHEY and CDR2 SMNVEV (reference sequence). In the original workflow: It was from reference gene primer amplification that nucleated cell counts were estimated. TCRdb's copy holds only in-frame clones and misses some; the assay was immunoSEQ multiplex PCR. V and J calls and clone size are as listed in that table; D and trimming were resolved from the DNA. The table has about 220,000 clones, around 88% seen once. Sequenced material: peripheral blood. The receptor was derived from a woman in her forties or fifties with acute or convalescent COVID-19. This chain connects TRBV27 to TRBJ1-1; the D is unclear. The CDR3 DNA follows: TGTGCCAGCAGTTTATCGAACGGGATAGCTGAAGCTTTCTTT. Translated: CASSLSNGIAEAFF.